Reported below is one TCR beta chain. The antigen is unknown. With 60 Vbeta and 13 Jbeta primers, the PCR was carried out. Source study methods: Per a later analysis, the number of unique TCR beta chains was 75 million to 90 million, of which roughly 9.9 million were shared. TCRdb's copy holds only in-frame clones and misses some; the assay was immunoSEQ multiplex PCR. D and trimming were read from the DNA, whereas the V and J calls and clone size are those reported in that table. The table includes 150,000 to 200,000 clones, around two thirds detected once. The data originate from a study of cytomegalovirus exposure and HLA in healthy donors. Overall study findings and caveats: In a later analysis, TCR beta V- and J-gene trimming showed a link to a missense DCLRE1C variant. As was reported, the HLA-A and HLA-B alleles of most subjects were accurately predicted from TCR beta sequences.

CDR3 length: 15 residues. The V and J ends lost 6 bases and 3 bases, in that order; junction bases with no gene match: 7. Germline V gene lookup returns CDR1 SNHLY and CDR2 FYNNEI. This chain uses TRBV2 with TRBJ2-1, with TRBD2 identical over 8 bases. This TCR came from a man in his forties or fifties in good health and CMV-seronegative. The sample consisted of PBMCs. CDR3 loop: CASSGRAGGYNEQFF. As DNA, the CDR3 is TGTGCCAGCAGCGGGCGGGCGGGAGGCTACAATGAGCAGTTCTTC.